This T cell receptor (beta chain) was sequenced for a study of T-cell reconstitution after alpha-beta-depleted transplantation in children. Looked up from germline, CDR1 is LGHDT and CDR2 is YNNKEL (reference sequence). The CDR3 totals 17 residues. Trimming cost V 1 base and J 2 bases, with 17 bases left between them. Preparation of the TCRbeta library used unique molecular identifiers. TCRdb passed the PCR reads through MiXCR, listing each CDR3 protein once. The sample holds about 980,000 distinct CDR3 sequences; roughly 29% are singletons and the top ten take 28%. This sequence originates from a boy younger than two who had a stem cell transplant for SCID, so the T cells may come from the graft donor. Sequences were derived from PBMCs, mostly from graft donor cells, sampled 360 days after TCRalphabeta/CD19-depleted stem cell transplant. The chain uses TRBV3-1 and TRBJ1-1; D might be TRBD1 (5 bases). The CDR3 spells CASSQVLGKGLNTEAFF. CDR3 sequence (DNA): TGTGCCAGCAGCCAAGTTTTGGGGAAGGGGTTAAACACTGAAGCTTTCTTT.